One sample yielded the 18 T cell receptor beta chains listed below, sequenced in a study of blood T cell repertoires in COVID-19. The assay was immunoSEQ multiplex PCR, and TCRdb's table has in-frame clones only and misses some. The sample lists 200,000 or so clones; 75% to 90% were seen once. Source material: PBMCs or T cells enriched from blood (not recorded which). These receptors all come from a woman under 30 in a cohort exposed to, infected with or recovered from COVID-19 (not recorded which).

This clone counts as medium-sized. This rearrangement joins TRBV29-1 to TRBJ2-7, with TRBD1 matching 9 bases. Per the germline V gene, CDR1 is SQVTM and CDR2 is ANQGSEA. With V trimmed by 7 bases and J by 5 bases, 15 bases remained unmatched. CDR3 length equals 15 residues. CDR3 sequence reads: CSARPGGTGFDEQYF. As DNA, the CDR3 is TGCAGCGCCCGTCCTGGGGGGACAGGGTTCGACGAGCAGTACTTC.

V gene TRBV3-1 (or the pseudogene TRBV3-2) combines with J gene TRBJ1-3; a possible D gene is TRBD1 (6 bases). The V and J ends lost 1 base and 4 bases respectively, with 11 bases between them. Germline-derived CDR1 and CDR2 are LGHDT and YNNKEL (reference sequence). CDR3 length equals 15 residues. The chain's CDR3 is CASSQAPGVGNTIYF. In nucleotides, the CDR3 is TGTGCCAGCAGCCAAGCGCCAGGGGTCGGAAACACCATATATTTT.

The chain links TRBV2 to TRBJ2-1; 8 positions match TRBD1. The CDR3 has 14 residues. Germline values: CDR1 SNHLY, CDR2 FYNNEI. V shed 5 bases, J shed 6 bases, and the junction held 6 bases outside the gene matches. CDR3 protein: CASSQGALGNEQFF. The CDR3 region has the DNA TGTGCCAGCAGTCAGGGGGCGCTGGGCAATGAGCAGTTCTTC.

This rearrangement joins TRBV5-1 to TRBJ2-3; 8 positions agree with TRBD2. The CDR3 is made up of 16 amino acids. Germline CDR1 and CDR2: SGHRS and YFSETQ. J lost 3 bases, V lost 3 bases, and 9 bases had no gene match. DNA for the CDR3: TGCGCCAGCAGCTCTGCTAGCGGGTTGGGAACAGATACGCAGTATTTT. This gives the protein CASSSASGLGTDTQYF.

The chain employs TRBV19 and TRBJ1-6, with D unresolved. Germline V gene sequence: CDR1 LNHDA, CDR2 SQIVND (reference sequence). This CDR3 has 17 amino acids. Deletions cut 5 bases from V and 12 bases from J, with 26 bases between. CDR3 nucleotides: TGTGCCAGTAGTGGCAGAACCGGGATCCGCCTGCAAGAACCCCTCCACTTT. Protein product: CASSGRTGIRLQEPLHF.

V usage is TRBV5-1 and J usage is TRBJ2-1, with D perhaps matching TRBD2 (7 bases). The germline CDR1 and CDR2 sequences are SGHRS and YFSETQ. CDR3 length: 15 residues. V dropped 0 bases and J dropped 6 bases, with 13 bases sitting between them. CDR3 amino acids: CASSLVGGASNEQFF. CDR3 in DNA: TGCGCCAGCAGCTTGGTTGGGGGGGCCTCCAATGAGCAGTTCTTC.

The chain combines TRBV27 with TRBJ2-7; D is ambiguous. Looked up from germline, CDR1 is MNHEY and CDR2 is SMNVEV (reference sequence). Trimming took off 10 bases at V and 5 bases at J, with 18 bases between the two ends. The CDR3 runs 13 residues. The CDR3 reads CATSQAVLDEQYF. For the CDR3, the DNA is TGTGCCACCAGCCAGGCAGTCTTAGACGAGCAGTACTTC.

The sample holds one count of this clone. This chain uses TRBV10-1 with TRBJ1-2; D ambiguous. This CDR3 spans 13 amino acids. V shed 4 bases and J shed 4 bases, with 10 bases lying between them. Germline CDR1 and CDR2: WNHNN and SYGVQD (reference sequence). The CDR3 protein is CASSAGLSYGYTF. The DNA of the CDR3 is TGCGCCAGCAGTGCTGGGCTCTCCTATGGCTACACCTTC.

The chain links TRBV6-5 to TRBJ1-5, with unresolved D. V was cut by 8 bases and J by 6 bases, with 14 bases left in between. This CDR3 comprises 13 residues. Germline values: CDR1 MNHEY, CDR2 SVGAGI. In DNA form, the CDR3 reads TGTGCCAGCTCCACTTCTTCTGCTCAGCCCCAGCATTTT. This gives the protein CASSTSSAQPQHF.

The CDR3 reads CASSSRTANEKLFF. The CDR3, as DNA: TGTGCCAGCAGCTCTCGGACAGCAAATGAAAAACTGTTTTTT. This sequence joins TRBV7-8 and TRBJ1-4; TRBD1 is a possible D gene (6 bases). CDR3 length: 14 amino acids. The germline V gene has CDR1 SGHVS and CDR2 FQNEAQ. The V end lost 4 bases, the J end lost 5 bases, and 11 bases lay between the germline ends.

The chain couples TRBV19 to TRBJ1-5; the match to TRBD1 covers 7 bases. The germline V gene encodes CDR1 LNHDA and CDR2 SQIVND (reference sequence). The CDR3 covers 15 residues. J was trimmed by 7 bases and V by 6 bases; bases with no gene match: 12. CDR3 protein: CASSRGQTPNQPQHF. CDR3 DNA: TGTGCCAGTAGCCGGGGACAGACCCCAAACCAGCCCCAGCATTTT.

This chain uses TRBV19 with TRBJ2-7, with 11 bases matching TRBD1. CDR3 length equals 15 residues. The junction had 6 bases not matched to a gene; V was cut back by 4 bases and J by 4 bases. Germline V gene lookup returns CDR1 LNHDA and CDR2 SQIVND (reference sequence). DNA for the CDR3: TGTGCCAGTAGTAGGCCGGGACAGGGGGAGTACGAGCAGTACTTC. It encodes CASSRPGQGEYEQYF.

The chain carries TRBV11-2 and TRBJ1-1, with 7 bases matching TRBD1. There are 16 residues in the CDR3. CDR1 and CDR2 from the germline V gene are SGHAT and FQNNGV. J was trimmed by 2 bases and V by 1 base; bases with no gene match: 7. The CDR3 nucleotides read TGTGCCAGCAGCTTAGGTGGGGGACAGCTTAACACTGAAGCTTTCTTT. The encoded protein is CASSLGGGQLNTEAFF.

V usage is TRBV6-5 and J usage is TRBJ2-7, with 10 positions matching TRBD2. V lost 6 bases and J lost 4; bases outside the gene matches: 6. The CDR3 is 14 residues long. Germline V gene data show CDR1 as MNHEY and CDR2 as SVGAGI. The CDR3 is CASRIAGGGYEQYF. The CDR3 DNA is TGTGCCAGCAGGATAGCGGGAGGTGGGTACGAGCAGTACTTC.

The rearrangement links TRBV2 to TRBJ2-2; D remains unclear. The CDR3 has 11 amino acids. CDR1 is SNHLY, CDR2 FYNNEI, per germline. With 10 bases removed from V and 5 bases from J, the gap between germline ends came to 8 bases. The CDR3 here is CATQYTGELFF. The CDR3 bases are TGTGCCACCCAGTATACCGGGGAGCTGTTTTTT.

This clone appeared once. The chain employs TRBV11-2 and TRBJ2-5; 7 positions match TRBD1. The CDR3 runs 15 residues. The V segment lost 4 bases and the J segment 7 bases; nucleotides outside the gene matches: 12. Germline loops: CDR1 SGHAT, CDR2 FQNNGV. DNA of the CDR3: TGTGCCAGCAGCTATCCCGGGACAGAAGTTAGGACCCAGTACTTC. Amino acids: CASSYPGTEVRTQYF.

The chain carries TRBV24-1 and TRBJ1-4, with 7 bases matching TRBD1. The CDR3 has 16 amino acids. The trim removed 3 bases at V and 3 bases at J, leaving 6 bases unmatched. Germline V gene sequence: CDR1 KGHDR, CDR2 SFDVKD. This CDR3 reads CATSDSTGTANEKLFF. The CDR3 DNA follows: TGTGCCACCAGTGATAGCACCGGGACAGCTAATGAAAAACTGTTTTTT.

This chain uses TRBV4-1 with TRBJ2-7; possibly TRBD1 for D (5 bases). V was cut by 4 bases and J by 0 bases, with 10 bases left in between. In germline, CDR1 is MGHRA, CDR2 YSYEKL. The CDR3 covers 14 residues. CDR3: CASSLQGSSYEQYF. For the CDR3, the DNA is TGCGCCAGCAGCCTTCAGGGATCCTCCTACGAGCAGTACTTC.